This T cell receptor beta chain was sequenced for a study of CD4 and CD8 cells across lung adenocarcinoma regions. Samples came from patients with localized non-small cell lung adenocarcinoma. This clonotype was seen once. Deletions cut 2 bases from V and 1 base from J, with 5 bases between. CDR1 is SGHAT and CDR2 is FQNNGV in the germline V gene. There are 13 residues in the CDR3. TCRdb reanalysed the PCR reads using MiXCR and keeps one entry per CDR3 protein. The sample includes 3,500 to 4,000 distinct CDR3 sequences, roughly 60% of them seen just once. This chain links TRBV11-2 with TRBJ1-1, with D uncertain. This TCR came from a male donor with lung adenocarcinoma. The CD4 and CD8 labels of this study may be unreliable. The specimen sequenced was CD4+ T cells from the margin of a lung tumor. This chain's CDR3 is CASSLKRNTEAFF. The CDR3 nucleotides read TGTGCCAGCAGCTTAAAGAGGAACACTGAAGCTTTCTTT.